The 23 T cell receptor beta chains reported below all come from one sample, sequenced in a study of T cell repertoires in ileal Crohn's disease. The data were produced by immunoSEQ multiplex PCR, yet TCRdb's version contains in-frame clones alone and is incomplete. The table records 4,000 or so clones, around four fifths of them present only once. Time point denoted: neoterminal ileum biopsy at postoperative endoscopy, about 6 months after surgery. The sample was ileal tissue. The receptor source for this set is an adult with Crohn's disease.

This sequence joins TRBV11-3 and TRBJ2-1; TRBD2 agrees at 13 bases. Trimming took 5 bases from V and 3 from J; bases not matched to a gene: 7. The CDR3 loop spans 17 amino acids. CDR1 is SGHNT, CDR2 YENEEA, per germline. CDR3 nucleotides: TGTGCCAGCAGCCCAGGACTAGCGGGGGCCAACTACAATGAGCAGTTCTTC. It translates to CASSPGLAGANYNEQFF.

The chain employs TRBV6-6 and TRBJ2-7; 12 nucleotides line up with TRBD2. Germline CDR1 is MNHNY and CDR2 is SVGAGI (reference sequence). The CDR3 totals 14 residues. Losses at the gene ends were 6 bases for V and 4 bases for J; bases not matched to a gene: 4. The CDR3 sequence: CASSSTSGGYEQYF. The CDR3 DNA reads TGTGCCAGCAGCTCGACTAGCGGGGGATACGAGCAGTACTTC.

The chain combines TRBV29-1 with TRBJ2-7; tentatively, D is TRBD2 (5 bases). V was trimmed by 7 bases and J by 0 bases, leaving 7 bases between them. Germline V CDR1 and CDR2: SQVTM, ANQGSEA. The CDR3 totals 11 residues. CDR3: CSGGSSYEQYF. CDR3 in DNA: TGCAGCGGAGGGTCCTCCTACGAGCAGTACTTC.

V is TRBV7-6 and J is TRBJ2-3; 11 bases match TRBD2. CDR1 and CDR2 from the germline V gene are SGHVS and FNYEAQ. The CDR3 runs 17 residues. V was clipped by 3 bases and J by 2 bases; unmatched bases: 7. The CDR3 loop is CASSLDASGGITDTQYF. The DNA for the CDR3 is TGTGCCAGCAGCTTGGATGCTAGCGGGGGGATCACAGATACGCAGTATTTT.

The CDR3 here is CAISESTPRGTQYF. The CDR3 coding sequence is TGTGCCATCAGTGAGTCGACTCCACGGGGGACCCAGTACTTC. The chain employs TRBV10-3 and TRBJ2-5; D might be TRBD2 (5 bases). CDR3 length equals 14 residues. Trimming cost V 0 bases and J 7 bases, with 12 bases left between them. The germline CDR1 and CDR2 sequences are ENHRY and SYGVKD.

The chain carries TRBV5-1 and TRBJ2-1; D call uncertain. CDR1 is SGHRS and CDR2 is YFSETQ in the germline V gene. The CDR3 length is 15 residues. Between the trimmed V and J ends, which lost 6 bases and 0 bases, there was a span of 13 bases. The CDR3 sequence is CASTFDSSSYNEQFF. The DNA for the CDR3 is TGCGCCAGCACCTTTGACTCGAGCTCCTACAATGAGCAGTTCTTC.

The chain combines TRBV18 with TRBJ1-5, with TRBD1 matching over 8 bases. The CDR3 is made up of 13 amino acids. V dropped 3 bases and J dropped 8; count of bases not matched to a gene: 3. Germline V CDR1 and CDR2: KGHSH, LQKENI. The CDR3 here is CASSPQGAEPQHF. The DNA of the CDR3 is TGTGCCAGCTCACCGCAGGGGGCAGAGCCCCAGCATTTT.

The chain employs TRBV5-1 and TRBJ1-2, with 8 bases aligning to TRBD1. Germline loops: CDR1 SGHRS, CDR2 YFSETQ. The CDR3 loop spans 12 amino acids. The V gene end was trimmed by 4 bases and the J gene end by 8 bases; junction bases not matched to a gene: 4. CDR3 sequence (DNA): TGCGCCAGCAGCAGGACAGGGAGCGGCTACACCTTC. This translates into CASSRTGSGYTF.

This chain connects TRBV5-4 to TRBJ1-2, with D perhaps matching TRBD1 (6 bases). The CDR3 covers 19 residues. With 4 bases removed from V and 2 bases from J, the gap between germline ends came to 27 bases. Germline loops: CDR1 SGHNT, CDR2 YYREEE (reference sequence). In DNA, the CDR3 is TGTGCCAGCAGCGTCTACATTAGGACAGTACTATACGCCAACTATGGCTACACCTTC. It yields the protein CASSVYIRTVLYANYGYTF.

This chain links TRBV7-2 with TRBJ2-1; D uncertain. Looked up from germline, CDR1 is SGHTA and CDR2 is FQGNSA. The CDR3 contains 13 residues. With 5 bases removed from V and 5 bases from J, the gap between germline ends came to 10 bases. The CDR3 loop is CASSLGPDNEQFF. As DNA, the CDR3 is TGTGCCAGCAGCCTAGGGCCCGACAATGAGCAGTTCTTC.

The chain is built from TRBV29-1 and TRBJ2-7, with D possibly matching TRBD2 (6 bases). Germline V gives CDR1 SQVTM, CDR2 ANQGSEA. V was cut by 4 bases and J by 3 bases, with 10 bases left in between. The CDR3 has 12 residues. CDR3 protein: CSVVGGDYEQYF. CDR3 DNA: TGCAGCGTTGTTGGAGGGGACTACGAGCAGTACTTC.

The chain couples TRBV2 to TRBJ1-4; maybe TRBD1 (5 bases). V was pared by 0 bases and J by 3 bases, with 8 bases between. CDR3 length: 15 amino acids. In germline, CDR1 is SNHLY, CDR2 FYNNEI. This chain's CDR3 is CASSEAGLSNEKLFF. In nucleotides, the CDR3 is TGTGCCAGCAGTGAAGCGGGACTTTCTAATGAAAAACTGTTTTTT.

In this sample, this clone is medium-sized. The chain uses TRBV11-2 and TRBJ2-3, with 7 positions matching TRBD2. CDR1 and CDR2 from the germline V gene are SGHAT and FQNNGV. The CDR3 loop spans 16 amino acids. V lost 1 base to trimming and J lost 0 bases; unmatched junction nucleotides: 4. The CDR3 DNA sequence: TGTGCCAGCAGCTTAGGAGCGGGGCGAAGCACAGATACGCAGTATTTT. Amino acid sequence: CASSLGAGRSTDTQYF.

The CDR3 coding sequence is TGTGCCAGCAGCAGCGGGGCTGGGGCCAACGTCCTGACTTTC. This encodes CASSSGAGANVLTF. This rearrangement joins TRBV5-6 to TRBJ2-6, with TRBD2 identical over 7 bases. Germline trimming cut 4 bases from V and 2 bases from J; bases unmatched to any gene: 0. From germline, CDR1 is SGHDT and CDR2 YYEEEE. The CDR3 has 14 residues.

V is TRBV5-4 and J is TRBJ2-7; no clear D. CDR3 size: 13 residues. Trimming took 4 bases from V and 1 from J, leaving 9 bases between them. The germline gives CDR1 SGHNT, CDR2 YYREEE (reference sequence). The CDR3 DNA reads TGTGCCAGCAGCCCCCCTCAGTCCTACGAGCAGTACTTC. It encodes CASSPPQSYEQYF.

The gene calls are TRBV15 and TRBJ2-1; D might be TRBD2 (7 bases). Trimming stripped 3 bases from V and 7 bases from J, with 16 bases between. The CDR3 covers 15 residues. Germline values: CDR1 LNHNV, CDR2 YYDKDF (reference sequence). CDR3 DNA sequence: TGTGCCACCAGCAGGGGCGGGGGCCTTAGTAATGAGCAGTTCTTC. Its translation is CATSRGGGLSNEQFF.

This chain joins TRBV19 and TRBJ1-6, with TRBD1 matching 8 bases. From germline, CDR1 is LNHDA and CDR2 SQIVND (reference sequence). The CDR3 has 15 residues. The junction had 6 bases not matched to a gene; V was cut back by 4 bases and J by 7 bases. The CDR3 DNA is TGTGCCAGTAGTACAGGGGGCTCTCGGAATTCACCCCTCCACTTT. It yields the protein CASSTGGSRNSPLHF.

The chain combines TRBV29-1 with TRBJ1-2; no clear D gene. The CDR3 totals 14 residues. Per germline, CDR1 SQVTM and CDR2 ANQGSEA. V was pared by 4 bases and J by 4 bases, with 16 bases between. CDR3 bases: TGCAGCGTTGTATTCCGGAGCGCAACCTATGGCTACACCTTC. Translating gives CSVVFRSATYGYTF.

The chain links TRBV19 to TRBJ1-2, with D possibly being TRBD1 (5 bases). The germline gives CDR1 LNHDA, CDR2 SQIVND (reference sequence). This CDR3 is 14 amino acids long. V was cut by 6 bases and J by 7 bases, with 18 bases left in between. The CDR3 sequence is CASSLPQDPRGYTF. DNA for the CDR3: TGTGCCAGTAGCCTGCCACAGGATCCTCGTGGCTACACCTTC.

CDR3 DNA sequence: TGTGCCAGCAGTGAAGAGGCAGGAACCCCCTACGAGCAGTACTTC. It specifies CASSEEAGTPYEQYF. The chain recombines TRBV6-1 with TRBJ2-7; D unresolved. CDR1 MNHNS and CDR2 SASEGT come from the germline V gene. The germline V and J ends were trimmed by 1 base and 2 bases, with 12 bases remaining between them. The CDR3 loop spans 15 amino acids.

The rearrangement joins TRBV19 to TRBJ2-5; possible D gene TRBD1, 6 bases. The CDR3 is 13 residues long. V dropped 6 bases and J dropped 7 bases, with 15 bases sitting between them. The germline gives CDR1 LNHDA, CDR2 SQIVND (reference sequence). CDR3 in amino acids: CASSQQGSGTQYF. In DNA, the CDR3 is TGTGCCAGTAGCCAACAGGGTTCGGGGACCCAGTACTTC. Variable domain in full (rest from reference TRBV19 and TRBJ2-5): DGGITQSPKYLFRKEGQNVTLSCEQNLNHDAMYWYRQDPGQGLRLIYYSQIVNDFQKGDIAEGYSVSREKKESFPLTVTSAQKNPTAFYLCASSQQGSGTQYFGPGTRLLVL.

V is TRBV7-2 and J is TRBJ2-5; a possible D gene is TRBD1 (7 bases). Trimming took off 5 bases at V and 4 bases at J, with 17 bases between the two ends. This CDR3 contains 15 residues. Looked up from germline, CDR1 is SGHTA and CDR2 is FQGNSA. The CDR3 DNA reads TGTGCCAGCAGCCTTTCCGGAGGGGGCTCAGAGACCCAGTACTTC. It encodes CASSLSGGGSETQYF.

The V call is TRBV7-2, the J call TRBJ1-2, with TRBD1 as a possible D gene (5 bases). V gave up 1 base and J gave up 3 bases, with 9 bases separating them. Germline CDR1 reads SGHTA; CDR2 reads FQGNSA. The CDR3 has 14 residues. The CDR3 region has the DNA TGTGCCAGCAGCTTAGTGGCGGGGGACTATGGCTACACCTTC. Protein: CASSLVAGDYGYTF.